These 10 T cell receptor beta chains originate from one sample sequenced in a study of patients and donors after allogeneic stem cell transplantation. TCRdb reprocessed the RT-PCR reads via MiXCR and lists one record per CDR3 protein. The repertoire holds some 960,000 distinct CDR3 sequences, more than 15% seen once, with 5% to 7.5% in the top ten. The material sequenced was blood, either unsorted or a sorted T cell fraction (not recorded which). All receptors come from a human donor who was either an allogeneic HSCT recipient or a stem cell or donor lymphocyte infusion donor (not recorded which). It is not recorded whose cells these are; they may come from a transplant donor.

This rearrangement joins TRBV7-9 to TRBJ1-2; TRBD1 agrees at 8 bases. In germline, CDR1 is SEHNR, CDR2 FQNEAQ (reference sequence). V shed 5 bases and J 8 bases; nucleotides not matched to a gene: 16. The CDR3 loop spans 16 amino acids. In DNA form, the CDR3 reads TGTGCCAGCAGCGCGACGCGACAGGGGCCCTATGAGGGCTACACCTTC. Its translation: CASSATRQGPYEGYTF.

This clonotype was observed at least ten times. The chain joins TRBV12-3 or TRBV12-4 to TRBJ2-2; D is unresolved. The V end lost 6 bases, the J end lost 4 bases, and 9 bases lay between the germline ends. The CDR3 consists of 13 residues. The CDR3 region has the DNA TGTGCCAGCAGCCTACAGACCACCGGGGAGCTGTTTTTT. Translation gives CASSLQTTGELFF.

This clonotype has more than one count but fewer than ten. This chain links TRBV11-3 with TRBJ2-1; D gene unclear. Germline V gene data show CDR1 as SGHNT and CDR2 as YENEEA. Trimming took off 5 bases at V and 8 bases at J, with 19 bases between the two ends. The CDR3 sequence is 15 residues long. As DNA, the CDR3 is TGTGCCAGCAGCCGAGATACCGCGCCTTTCGATGAGCAGTTCTTC. Encoded protein: CASSRDTAPFDEQFF.

This clonotype was counted between two and nine times. The chain employs TRBV5-5 and TRBJ1-2, with TRBD1 matching 8 bases. The V segment lost 1 base and the J segment 4 bases; nucleotides outside the gene matches: 6. Germline loops: CDR1 SGHKS, CDR2 YYEKEE (reference sequence). CDR3 length: 15 residues. CDR3 nucleotides: TGTGCCAGCAGCTTGATGACAGGGGCGGTCTATGGCTACACCTTC. It codes for CASSLMTGAVYGYTF.

The chain employs TRBV6-2 or TRBV6-3 and TRBJ1-5, with no clear D. V lost 6 bases, J lost 0 bases, and 15 bases lay in between. This CDR3 comprises 16 residues. Per the germline V gene, CDR1 is MNHEY and CDR2 is SVGEGT. The CDR3 sequence is CASSPVSGYSNQPQHF. The DNA of the CDR3 is TGTGCCAGCAGCCCCGTATCTGGGTATAGCAATCAGCCCCAGCATTTT.

This clonotype appeared many times. This chain links TRBV5-1 with TRBJ2-1, with a tentative D call TRBD1 (6 bases). Germline CDR1 SGHRS, CDR2 YFSETQ. V was trimmed by 0 bases and J by 8 bases, leaving 12 bases between them. This CDR3 spans 14 amino acids. The CDR3 is CASSLGTGWDEQFF. The CDR3 bases are TGCGCCAGCAGCTTGGGTACAGGGTGGGATGAGCAGTTCTTC.

This clonotype was recorded only once. This sequence joins TRBV6-2 or TRBV6-3 and TRBJ2-7; 9 bases agree with TRBD1. Germline V gene lookup returns CDR1 MNHEY and CDR2 SVGEGT. This CDR3 has 16 residues. V shed 6 bases, J shed 5 bases, and the junction held 14 bases outside the gene matches. DNA of the CDR3: TGTGCCAGCAGACTCCGACCGGGACAGGGACTCCACGAGCAGTACTTC. It is translated as CASRLRPGQGLHEQYF.

The chain is built from TRBV7-8 and TRBJ1-1, with 10 nucleotides matching TRBD1. With V trimmed by 3 bases and J by 4 bases, 11 bases remained unmatched. CDR1 is SGHVS, CDR2 FQNEAQ, per germline. The CDR3 extends over 17 amino acids. In nucleotides, the CDR3 is TGTGCCAGCAGCTTGGGTCGTGACAGGGGGCTTGGCACTGAAGCTTTCTTT. Protein sequence: CASSLGRDRGLGTEAFF.

Written as DNA, the CDR3 is TGTGCCAGCAGTTTAGGGTCGTTCCGGGAGACCCAGTACTTC. Protein product: CASSLGSFRETQYF. The rearrangement joins TRBV12-3 or TRBV12-4 to TRBJ2-5; D call uncertain. The CDR3 length is 14 residues. V gave up 1 base and J gave up 5 bases, with 11 bases separating them.

J is TRBJ2-3 and V is TRBV27; possibly TRBD1 or TRBD2 for D (5 bases each). The CDR3 has 15 amino acids. The V gene's germline CDR1 is MNHEY and CDR2 SMNVEV (reference sequence). Trimming cost V 1 base and J 0 bases, with 8 bases left between them. CDR3 residues: CASSLWDGSTDTQYF. In nucleotides, the CDR3 is TGTGCCAGCAGTTTATGGGACGGGAGCACAGATACGCAGTATTTT.